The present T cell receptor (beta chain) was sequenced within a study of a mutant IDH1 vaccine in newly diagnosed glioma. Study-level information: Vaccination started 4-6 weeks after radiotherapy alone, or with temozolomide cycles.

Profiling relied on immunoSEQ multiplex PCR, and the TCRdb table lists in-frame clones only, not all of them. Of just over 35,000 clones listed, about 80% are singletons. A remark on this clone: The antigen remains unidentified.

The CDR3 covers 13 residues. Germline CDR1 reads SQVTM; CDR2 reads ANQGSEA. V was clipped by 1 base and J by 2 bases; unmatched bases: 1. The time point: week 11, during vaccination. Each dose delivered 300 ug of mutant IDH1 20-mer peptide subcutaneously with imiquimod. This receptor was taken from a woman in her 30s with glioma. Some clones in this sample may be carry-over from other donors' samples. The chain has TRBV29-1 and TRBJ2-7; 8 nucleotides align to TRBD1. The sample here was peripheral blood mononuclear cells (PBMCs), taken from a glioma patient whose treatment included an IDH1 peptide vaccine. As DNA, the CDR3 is TGCAGCGTTGAAGGCAGGGGGCCCTACGAGCAGTACTTC. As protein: CSVEGRGPYEQYF.